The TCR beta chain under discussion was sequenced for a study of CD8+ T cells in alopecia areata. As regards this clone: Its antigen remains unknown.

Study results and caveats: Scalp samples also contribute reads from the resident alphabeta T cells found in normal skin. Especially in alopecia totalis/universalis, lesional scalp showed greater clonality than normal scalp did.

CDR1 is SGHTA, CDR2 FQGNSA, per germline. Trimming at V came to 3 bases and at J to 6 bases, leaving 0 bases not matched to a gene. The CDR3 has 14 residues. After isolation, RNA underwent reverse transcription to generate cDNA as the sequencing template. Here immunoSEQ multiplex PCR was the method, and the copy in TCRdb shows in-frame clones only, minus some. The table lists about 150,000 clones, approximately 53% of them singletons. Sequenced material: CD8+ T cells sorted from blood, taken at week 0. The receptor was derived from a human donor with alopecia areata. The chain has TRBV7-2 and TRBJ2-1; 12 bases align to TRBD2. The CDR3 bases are TGTGCCAGCAGCTTGACTAGCGGGGGCAATGAGCAGTTCTTC. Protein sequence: CASSLTSGGNEQFF.